Listed below are T cell receptor beta chains from one sample, sequenced in a study of Ad26.COV2.S vaccination and SARS-CoV-2 variants. TCRdb's copy holds only in-frame clones and misses some; the assay was immunoSEQ multiplex PCR. This sample has 440,000 or so clones, with less than 95% found just once. The source material was peripheral blood, sampled in a trial of Ad26.COV2.S vaccine versus placebo. The receptors derive from a person between 18 and 59 years old who received the Ad26.COV2.S COVID-19 vaccine or a placebo. Each CDR3 is given with its conserved first and last residue.

cdr3_length j_call v_call cdr3_aa
15 TRBJ2-2 TRBV5-1 CASTPDAGNTGELFF
13 TRBJ2-5 TRBV7-9 CASSSRGQETQYF
14 TRBJ2-7 TRBV7-9 CASSDPDRNYEQYF
13 TRBJ1-2 TRBV3-1/TRBV3-2 CASSQQGNYGYTF
14 TRBJ2-2 TRBV28 CASRGTANTGELFF
15 TRBJ2-2 TRBV19 CASTPLSGITGELFF
16 TRBJ1-1 TRBV19 CASRGGFLSGSTEAFF
14 TRBJ2-1 TRBV6-6 CASRASGSWNEQFF
14 TRBJ1-6 TRBV30 CAWSIGTGGGALHF
15 TRBJ2-1 TRBV7-8 CASSLLQGVYNEQFF
12 TRBJ1-1 TRBV12-3/TRBV12-4 CASRAWNTEAFF
16 TRBJ2-3 TRBV7-2 CASSLGGDTRMDTQYF
18 TRBJ2-6 TRBV28 CASRPSGTSDSGANVLTF
15 TRBJ1-1 TRBV18 CASSPNRGQGTEAFF
11 TRBJ2-5 TRBV6-6 CASSLLETQYF
14 TRBJ2-7 TRBV18 CASSPLAGGDEQYF
15 TRBJ2-7 TRBV2 CASSGIAGDTYEQYF
12 TRBJ2-2 TRBV24-1 CATSELAGELFF
15 TRBJ2-7 TRBV10-3 CAIGGGQRESYEQYF
13 TRBJ2-5 TRBV6-5 CASSVPWAETQYF
18 TRBJ2-7 TRBV24-1 CATSDTDYDHTHDYEQYF
14 TRBJ2-7 TRBV25-1 CASSASGTGAEQYF
14 TRBJ1-4 TRBV6-2/TRBV6-3 CASSSDPDREKLFF
14 TRBJ1-6 TRBV2 CASRIPGGYSPLHF
16 TRBJ2-6 TRBV5-1 CASSLDAVSGANVLTF
15 TRBJ2-7 TRBV7-2 CASSLGSGLSYEQYF
15 TRBJ2-2 TRBV11-2 CASSFRKAGTGELFF
13 TRBJ1-2 TRBV28 CASRVPVNYGYTF
13 TRBJ1-6 TRBV20-1 CSASGQRNSPLHF
13 TRBJ1-1 TRBV7-9 CASSKDPDPEAFF
16 TRBJ2-2 TRBV5-6 CASSGGPRTGAGELFF
15 TRBJ2-3 TRBV5-4 CASSPLAVKADTQYF
15 TRBJ2-4 TRBV10-2 CASSEVTGTANIQYF
13 TRBJ2-7 TRBV6-6 CASTDRGRYEQYF
16 TRBJ2-1 TRBV2 CASSEGLAGEENEQFF
19 TRBJ2-7 TRBV27 CASSFSGLAGGDSSYEQYF